This TCR beta chain was found in a study of tumor and adjacent non-tumor tissue in lung cancer. Study results and limitations: Patients with more diverse tumor TCRs had worse survival.

With respect to this clonotype: What it binds is not known. An end of the junction does not agree with germline; a read error may underlie this.

The library came from three nested PCR rounds adapted from ARM-PCR protocols. TCRdb reanalysed the multiplex PCR reads using MiXCR and keeps one entry per CDR3 protein. The sample yields 78,000 or so distinct CDR3 sequences, roughly 80% seen once. No cell sorting was done before RNA was extracted from the tissue. This CDR3 contains 16 residues. Germline V lookup: CDR1 MNHNY, CDR2 SVGAGI (reference sequence). The clonotype was recovered from a woman between 50 and 59 years old with non-small cell lung cancer. V gene TRBV6-6 combines with J gene TRBJ2-7; D uncertain. Sequencing was performed on lung tumor tissue. The CDR3 DNA sequence: TGTGCCAGCAGACCCGGCGCCGAGGCCACCTCCTACGAGCAGTATTTC. Translated, it gives CASRPGAEATSYEQYF.